This T cell receptor (beta chain) is drawn from a study of T cell repertoires in cytomegalovirus infection. Study context: Public TCR beta signatures indicated both CMV infection and matching HLA type. Findings and limits, study-wide: Of the TCR beta families, the public ones yielded a cumulative frequency that identified carriers of CMV plus the relevant HLA. The response measured ex vivo was dominated by TCR beta clonotypes (HLA-C-restricted and CMV-specific).

This clonotype appeared many times. Its antigen remains unknown. The CDR3 extends over 15 amino acids. V was pared by 3 bases and J by 3 bases, with 12 bases between. CDR1 is SGHVS, CDR2 FNYEAQ, per germline. TCRdb ran MiXCR on the reads and lists one entry per CDR3 protein. This table has approximately 500,000 distinct CDR3 sequences, 10% to 12% appearing once. The receptor was derived from a human donor in good health (CMV status not recorded). Some clones in this sample may be carry-over from other donors' samples. The sample comprised PBMCs. The V call is TRBV7-6, the J call TRBJ1-3; D unresolved. The CDR3: CASSLGGIGGNTIYF. The CDR3 coding sequence is TGTGCCAGCAGCTTGGGAGGGATTGGTGGAAACACCATATATTTT.